The 15 T cell receptor beta chains given below trace back to one sample, sequenced in a study of PD-L1 blockade in urothelial cancer. Sequencing used immunoSEQ multiplex PCR; TCRdb keeps in-frame clones, though not all of them. The repertoire includes tens of thousands of clones, 82% of them detected once, and around 9.5% sits in the top ten. Material: PBMCs, obtained around atezolizumab (anti-PD-L1) treatment. Every receptor here comes from a man aged 65-85 years with urothelial cancer.

This clone was seen once. The genes are TRBV30 and TRBJ2-2, with 10 bases matching TRBD2. Germline V lookup: CDR1 GTSNPN, CDR2 SVGIG (reference sequence). CDR3 length: 14 amino acids. V was pared by 3 bases and J by 9 bases, with 7 bases of the junction left unmatched. As DNA, the CDR3 is TGTGCCTGGAGGGAAGGGACTAGCGCCAGGGAGCTGTTTTTT. Amino acids: CAWREGTSARELFF.

The genes are TRBV18 and TRBJ1-1, with 7 bases aligning to TRBD1. CDR3 length: 15 residues. The germline CDR1 and CDR2 sequences are KGHSH and LQKENI. Losses at the gene ends were 3 bases for V and 0 bases for J; bases not matched to a gene: 4. CDR3 coding DNA: TGTGCCAGCTCACCGGAAGGGGGCGTGAACACTGAAGCTTTCTTT. It specifies CASSPEGGVNTEAFF.

The chain carries TRBV5-1 and TRBJ2-5, with D possibly TRBD1 on 6 matching bases. Germline CDR1 reads SGHRS; CDR2 reads YFSETQ. The CDR3 is 14 amino acids. V was trimmed by 4 bases and J by 2 bases, leaving 12 bases between them. The CDR3 sequence: CASSLITGQETQYF. The DNA for the CDR3 is TGCGCCAGCAGCCTAATAACAGGGCAAGAGACCCAGTACTTC.

The V call is TRBV15, the J call TRBJ2-1; D remains ambiguous. The germline gives CDR1 LNHNV, CDR2 YYDKDF (reference sequence). V gave up 6 bases and J gave up 1 base, with 10 bases separating them. CDR3 length equals 14 residues. The chain's CDR3 is CATSAELSYNEQFF. DNA of the CDR3: TGTGCCACCAGTGCCGAGCTATCCTACAATGAGCAGTTCTTC.

V usage is TRBV19 and J usage is TRBJ1-2, with 7 bases matching TRBD1. The CDR3 contains 13 residues. Germline V CDR1 and CDR2: LNHDA, SQIVND (reference sequence). The junction had 6 bases not matched to a gene; V was cut back by 9 bases and J by 2 bases. CDR3 sequence (DNA): TGTGCCAGCCAGAGGGACAGAAACTATGGCTACACCTTC. Its translation: CASQRDRNYGYTF.

Written as DNA, the CDR3 is TGTGCCATCAGTGATCCGGGACAAGCAAATTCACCCCTCCACTTT. Protein product: CAISDPGQANSPLHF. V and J are TRBV10-3 and TRBJ1-6, with D perhaps matching TRBD1 (6 bases). Germline V CDR1 and CDR2: ENHRY, SYGVKD. This CDR3 comprises 15 residues. With 3 bases removed from V and 7 bases from J, the gap between germline ends came to 13 bases.

The genes are TRBV30 and TRBJ2-7, with 8 bases that match TRBD1. V lost 8 bases, J lost 5 bases, and 8 bases stayed unmatched. The CDR3 runs 12 residues. Germline V gives CDR1 GTSNPN, CDR2 SVGIG (reference sequence). Written as DNA, the CDR3 is TGTGCCGGGACGGGGACAGGCGACGAGCAGTACTTC. Amino acid sequence: CAGTGTGDEQYF.

V and J are TRBV19 and TRBJ1-5; perhaps TRBD1 as D (6 bases). CDR3 length: 16 amino acids. The germline CDR1 and CDR2 sequences are LNHDA and SQIVND (reference sequence). With 5 bases removed from V and 1 base from J, the gap between germline ends came to 15 bases. CDR3 loop: CASSPTTGKSNQPQHF. Here the CDR3 DNA reads TGTGCCAGTAGTCCCACCACAGGGAAGAGCAATCAGCCCCAGCATTTT.

V gene TRBV11-2 combines with J gene TRBJ2-5; 14 bases are shared with TRBD2. Germline CDR1 is SGHAT and CDR2 is FQNNGV. CDR3 length: 15 amino acids. V gave up 5 bases and J gave up 5 bases; unmatched junction bases: 4. The CDR3 protein is CASSRTSGGMETQYF. DNA of the CDR3: TGTGCCAGCAGCCGGACTAGCGGGGGGATGGAGACCCAGTACTTC.

CDR3 DNA sequence: TGTGCCAGCAGCCAAGACCGTCGCACTGAAGCTTTCTTT. Translation gives CASSQDRRTEAFF. The V and J genes are TRBV4-2 and TRBJ1-1, with unresolved D. Germline assignment: CDR1 LGHNA and CDR2 YNFKEQ. CDR3 length: 13 amino acids. V lost 0 bases and J lost 4, with 6 bases in between.

V is TRBV11-2 and J is TRBJ1-1; the D gene is possibly TRBD1 (5 bases). V was shortened by 5 bases and J by 8 bases, with 15 bases between the two germline ends. This CDR3 is built from 13 residues. Germline-derived CDR1 and CDR2 are SGHAT and FQNNGV. As DNA, the CDR3 is TGTGCCAGCAGCCGGGGGACCCTCGGAGAAGCTTTCTTT. It specifies CASSRGTLGEAFF.

J is TRBJ1-2 and V is TRBV5-1; TRBD1 might be the D (6 bases). Germline V gene sequence: CDR1 SGHRS, CDR2 YFSETQ. The length of the CDR3 is 13 residues. With 0 bases removed from V and 6 bases from J, the gap between germline ends came to 9 bases. CDR3 in DNA: TGCGCCAGCAGCTTGGACAGGGCTCATGGCTACACCTTC. Encoded protein: CASSLDRAHGYTF. The full variable domain, with the rest looked up from reference TRBV5-1 and TRBJ1-2, is KAGVTQTPRYLIKTRGQQVTLSCSPISGHRSVSWYQQTPGQGLQFLFEYFSETQRNKGNFPGRFSGRQFSNSRSEMNVSTLELGDSALYLCASSLDRAHGYTFGSGTRLTVV.

The CDR3 is CASSHVGLAGSEETQYF. CDR3 in DNA: TGTGCCAGCAGCCACGTCGGGCTAGCGGGATCGGAAGAGACCCAGTACTTC. V and J are TRBV7-6 and TRBJ2-5; 9 bases match TRBD2. Trimming took 5 bases from V and 3 from J; bases not matched to a gene: 13. This CDR3 has 17 residues. Germline CDR1 is SGHVS and CDR2 is FNYEAQ.

CDR3 bases: TGTGCCAGCAGCTTAGCGGGAGGGCAAGAGACCCAGTACTTC. This sequence encodes CASSLAGGQETQYF. The V and J genes are TRBV7-2 and TRBJ2-5; 7 positions match TRBD2. The germline V gene encodes CDR1 SGHTA and CDR2 FQGNSA. The V and J ends lost 0 bases and 2 bases, in that order; junction bases with no gene match: 0. The CDR3 spans 14 residues.

The rearrangement uses TRBV5-1 and TRBJ1-5; a possible D gene is TRBD1 (5 bases). Trimming cost V 3 bases and J 7 bases, with 17 bases left between them. Germline assignment: CDR1 SGHRS and CDR2 YFSETQ. The CDR3 sequence is 15 residues long. CDR3 region: CASSSYGGDNQPQHF. The CDR3 DNA is TGCGCCAGCAGCTCCTATGGGGGGGATAACCAGCCCCAGCATTTT.